A selection of T cell receptor beta chains follows, all from one sample in a study of OX40 agonist ivuxolimab in advanced cancers. The protocol was immunoSEQ multiplex PCR, while the TCRdb copy is restricted to in-frame clones and leaves out a portion. The table shows about 73,000 clones, with roughly 86% occurring only once. The source material was CD4+ or CD8+ T cells sorted from blood, sampled in a trial of the OX40 agonist ivuxolimab. The source is an adult with an advanced solid tumor such as melanoma, head and neck, liver or kidney cancer. Both conserved end residues are part of each CDR3. Each record gives: D gene, V gene, CDR3 length, clone size, J gene, CDR3 DNA, CDR3 protein. D genes are given only for firm matches. Expanded clones get a size class; other rows say once, few or many, or leave the size out.

.	TRBV7-2	12	.	TRBJ1-1	TGTGCCAGCAGCTCCGTCAACACTGAAGCTTTCTTT	CASSSVNTEAFF
.	TRBV7-2	15	.	TRBJ1-2	TGTGCCAGCAGCCTAGACCCGGGGGGGTCCTATGGCTACACCTTC	CASSLDPGGSYGYTF
.	TRBV7-3	13	.	TRBJ1-1	TGTGCCAGCAGCCCGGGCCATAACACTGAAGCTTTCTTT	CASSPGHNTEAFF
.	TRBV27	13	.	TRBJ1-2	TGTGCCAGCAGGGGGCCCTCTAACTATGGCTACACCTTC	CASRGPSNYGYTF
.	TRBV6-6	15	.	TRBJ1-1	TGTGCCAGCACCACGGGGGCGGAAGGATACACTGAAGCTTTCTTT	CASTTGAEGYTEAFF
TRBD1	TRBV5-1	14	few	TRBJ1-1	TGCGCCAGCAGCTGGGGACAGGGCAAAGTTGAAGCTTTCTTT	CASSWGQGKVEAFF
.	TRBV2	15	.	TRBJ2-2	TGTGCCAGCAGGAACGACAGGCGGAACACCGGGGAGCTGTTTTTT	CASRNDRRNTGELFF
TRBD2	TRBV28	16	.	TRBJ2-7	TGTGCCAGCAGTCCCCACCTACTAGCGGGAGTAGGAGAGCAGTACTTC	CASSPHLLAGVGEQYF
TRBD2	TRBV28	13	.	TRBJ2-7	TGTGCCAGCAGGCGCGGGAGCTCCTACGAGCAGTACTTC	CASRRGSSYEQYF
.	TRBV18	14	.	TRBJ2-5	TGTGCCAGCTCACCAAAGGAGGGCCAAGAGACCCAGTACTTC	CASSPKEGQETQYF
.	TRBV6-5	15	.	TRBJ2-1	TGTGCCAGCAGCCTCCGGGACTCCTCCTACAATGAGCAGTTCTTC	CASSLRDSSYNEQFF
TRBD1	TRBV9	15	.	TRBJ1-2	TGTGCCAGCAGCGTGAGCCTGGACAGGGAAGAGGGCTACACCTTC	CASSVSLDREEGYTF
.	TRBV7-9	14	.	TRBJ2-2	TGTGCCAGCACTCTGGGGGGATCCCGCGGGGAGCTGTTTTTT	CASTLGGSRGELFF
TRBD1	TRBV29-1	13	once	TRBJ2-7	TGCAGCGTTGAAACGACAGGGTTTGGCGAGCAGTACTTC	CSVETTGFGEQYF
.	TRBV4-1	15	.	TRBJ1-5	TGCGCCAGCAGCCAAGTTCCGGACAGCGTACAGCCCCAGCATTTT	CASSQVPDSVQPQHF
.	TRBV29-1	8	.	TRBJ1-2	TGCAGCGCCGGTGGCTACACCTTC	CSAGGYTF
.	TRBV9	15	.	TRBJ1-4	TGTGCCAGCAGCGTCTCGGGGAATGCTAATGAAAAACTGTTTTTT	CASSVSGNANEKLFF
.	TRBV19	18	.	TRBJ1-3	TGTGCCAGTAGTATGGGGGACGTCCTAACGGGGTCTGGAAACACCATATATTTT	CASSMGDVLTGSGNTIYF
.	TRBV9	15	.	TRBJ1-1	TGTGCCAGCAGCGGGGGTCGGGGGATGAACACTGAAGCTTTCTTT	CASSGGRGMNTEAFF
.	TRBV5-1	13	.	TRBJ2-7	TGCGCCAGCAGCTCTGACGGGGCCTACGAGCAGTACTTC	CASSSDGAYEQYF
.	TRBV6-5	13	.	TRBJ2-2	TGTGCCAGCAGACGGCCATACACCGGGGAGCTGTTTTTT	CASRRPYTGELFF
.	TRBV5-8	14	.	TRBJ1-2	TGTGCCAGCAGCCTCGGGCAGGGGATCCGTGGCTACACCTTC	CASSLGQGIRGYTF
.	TRBV5-1	16	.	TRBJ2-2	TGCGCCAGCAGCCCTGGCAGCGGATCGAACACCGGGGAGCTGTTTTTT	CASSPGSGSNTGELFF
.	TRBV19	15	.	TRBJ2-2	TGTGCCAGTACCGAAAGAGGGGGTGGACCCGGGGAGCTGTTTTTT	CASTERGGGPGELFF
.	TRBV27	15	.	TRBJ2-3	TGTGCCAGCAGTTCTTGGGGGGCGAGCACAGATACGCAGTATTTT	CASSSWGASTDTQYF
.	TRBV6-5	14	.	TRBJ2-3	TGTGCCAGCAGTTACAGGACAGCTACAGATACGCAGTATTTT	CASSYRTATDTQYF
.	TRBV7-8	15	.	TRBJ1-3	TGTGCCAGCAGCTTCCAGGGGTCTCTACCAAACACCATATATTTT	CASSFQGSLPNTIYF
.	TRBV6-1	12	.	TRBJ2-7	TGTGCCAGCAGTGTGGGGGGCCCCGAGCAGTACTTC	CASSVGGPEQYF
.	TRBV28	15	.	TRBJ2-5	TGTGCCAGCAGCAGCTTATCTCGCCGGGGAGAGACCCAGTACTTC	CASSSLSRRGETQYF
TRBD2	TRBV27	17	.	TRBJ2-7	TGTGCCAGCAGTTTATCCCCCGGGACTAGCGGCTCCTACGAGCAGTACTTC	CASSLSPGTSGSYEQYF
.	TRBV2	10	.	TRBJ2-7	TGTGCCAGCGTTAGCTACGAGCAGTACTTC	CASVSYEQYF
.	TRBV4-3	15	.	TRBJ2-7	TGCGCCAGCAGCCAAGCCCCCGCCCCGGCCTACGAGCAGTACTTC	CASSQAPAPAYEQYF
.	TRBV27	16	.	TRBJ2-2	TGTGCCAGCAGAGCCCCCCGGGGGTGGTTCACCGGGGAGCTGTTTTTT	CASRAPRGWFTGELFF
TRBD2	TRBV5-1	16	.	TRBJ2-1	TGCGCCAGCAGCCGGGAGCGGGGAAGCTCCTACAATGAGCAGTTCTTC	CASSRERGSSYNEQFF
TRBD1	TRBV18	16	.	TRBJ1-2	TGTGCCAGCTCACCACCGGGACAGGGGGCGAACTACGGCTACACCTTC	CASSPPGQGANYGYTF
TRBD1	TRBV6-5	14	.	TRBJ1-2	TGTGCCAGCAGAGGGACAGGGGGCCTCTATGGCTACACCTTC	CASRGTGGLYGYTF
TRBD2	TRBV10-3	14	.	TRBJ2-3	TGTGCCACCTCGCCGGGGGGTGGGACAGATACGCAGTATTTT	CATSPGGGTDTQYF
.	TRBV29-1	13	.	TRBJ2-2	TGCAGCGTTGTCAGGGTTAACACCGGGGAGCTGTTTTTT	CSVVRVNTGELFF
TRBD2	TRBV4-1	16	once	TRBJ2-7	TGCGCCAGCAGCCCGCGACTAGCGGGAGCTCTTAACGAGCAGTACTTC	CASSPRLAGALNEQYF
.	TRBV28	15	.	TRBJ1-5	TGTGCCAGCAGTAAGGGGACATCGGGCAATCAGCCCCAGCATTTT	CASSKGTSGNQPQHF
TRBD1	TRBV28	15	once	TRBJ1-2	TGTGCCAGCAGTTTAATCGACAGGGCAGGCGGTGGCTACACCTTC	CASSLIDRAGGGYTF
.	TRBV6-1	13	.	TRBJ2-7	TGTGCCAGCACCCCCGGAGGACTCTACGAGCAGTACTTC	CASTPGGLYEQYF
TRBD1	TRBV30	13	.	TRBJ1-5	TGTGCCTGGACGGGGCAGGGGGATCAGCCCCAGCATTTT	CAWTGQGDQPQHF
.	TRBV5-4	15	once	TRBJ1-2	TGTGCCAGCAGCTTGGCAGGGACCTCCAACTATGGCTACACCTTC	CASSLAGTSNYGYTF
.	TRBV9	15	.	TRBJ1-4	TGTGCCAGCAGTGCGGGGGGCGCAACTAATGAAAAACTGTTTTTT	CASSAGGATNEKLFF
.	TRBV2	15	.	TRBJ2-2	TGTGCCAGCAGTGAAGCGAAGGGGTTAGGCGGGGAGCTGTTTTTT	CASSEAKGLGGELFF
TRBD1	TRBV5-1	17	.	TRBJ2-1	TGCGCCAGCAGCTTGGCCAGAAGGGACAGGGGTTACAATGAGCAGTTCTTC	CASSLARRDRGYNEQFF
TRBD2	TRBV5-5	16	.	TRBJ2-1	TGTGCCAGCAGCTCAGAAACTAGCGGGAGTAAACATGAGCAGTTCTTC	CASSSETSGSKHEQFF
.	TRBV27	17	.	TRBJ2-2	TGTGCCAGCAGCCTGGAGGCAATGGCGAGTAACACCGGGGAGCTGTTTTTT	CASSLEAMASNTGELFF
.	TRBV14	13	.	TRBJ2-2	TGTGCCAGCAGCCAGATGATGTCGGGGGAGCTGTTTTTT	CASSQMMSGELFF
.	TRBV13	11	.	TRBJ2-7	TGTGCCAGCAGCTTGACCTACGAGCAGTACTTC	CASSLTYEQYF
.	TRBV7-3	16	.	TRBJ1-2	TGTGCCAGCAGCTTAAATCAGGGGAGAGATAACTATGGCTACACCTTC	CASSLNQGRDNYGYTF
TRBD2	TRBV28	16	.	TRBJ2-2	TGTGCCAGCAGTGGCCGACTAGCGGGGGGACTCGGGGAGCTGTTTTTT	CASSGRLAGGLGELFF
.	TRBV7-2	16	.	TRBJ1-3	TGTGCCAGCAGCCCGCGGGGGGGCAACTCTGGAAACACCATATATTTT	CASSPRGGNSGNTIYF